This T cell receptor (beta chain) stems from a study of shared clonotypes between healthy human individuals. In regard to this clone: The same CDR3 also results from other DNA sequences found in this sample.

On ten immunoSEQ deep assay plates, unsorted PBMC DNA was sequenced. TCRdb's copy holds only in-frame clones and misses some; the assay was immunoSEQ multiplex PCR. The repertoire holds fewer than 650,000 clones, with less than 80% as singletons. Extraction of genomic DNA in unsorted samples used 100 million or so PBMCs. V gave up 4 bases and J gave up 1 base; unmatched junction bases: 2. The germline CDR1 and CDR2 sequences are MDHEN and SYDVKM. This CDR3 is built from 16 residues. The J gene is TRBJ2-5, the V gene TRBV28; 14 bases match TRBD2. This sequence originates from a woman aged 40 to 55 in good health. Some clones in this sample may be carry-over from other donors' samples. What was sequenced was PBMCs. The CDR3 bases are TGTGCCAGCAGTTACGGACTAGCGGGAGGCCAAGAGACCCAGTACTTC. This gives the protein CASSYGLAGGQETQYF.